This TCR beta chain was sequenced during a study of identifying expanded T cells in peripheral blood. Points from the study as a whole: Clone count variance between approximately 2-week samples rose with total template count.

Details on this clone: What it binds is unknown.

No infections or other immune events were documented during collection. Germline values: CDR1 LNHNV, CDR2 YYDKDF (reference sequence). The ends were cut back, 0 bases at V and 3 bases at J, with 5 bases in the middle. CDR3 length: 13 residues. Clones were read by immunoSEQ multiplex PCR, and TCRdb kept only the in-frame ones, dropping some. The top ten clones hold roughly an eighth of a sample with over 90,000 clones, about 87% of them seen once. The specimen sequenced was blood. The chain links TRBV15 to TRBJ2-5; D gene unclear. The sequence derives from a person aged 18 to 70 in good health. Here the CDR3 DNA reads TGTGCCACCAGCAGAGACAGAGAAGAGACCCAGTACTTC. This translates into CATSRDREETQYF.